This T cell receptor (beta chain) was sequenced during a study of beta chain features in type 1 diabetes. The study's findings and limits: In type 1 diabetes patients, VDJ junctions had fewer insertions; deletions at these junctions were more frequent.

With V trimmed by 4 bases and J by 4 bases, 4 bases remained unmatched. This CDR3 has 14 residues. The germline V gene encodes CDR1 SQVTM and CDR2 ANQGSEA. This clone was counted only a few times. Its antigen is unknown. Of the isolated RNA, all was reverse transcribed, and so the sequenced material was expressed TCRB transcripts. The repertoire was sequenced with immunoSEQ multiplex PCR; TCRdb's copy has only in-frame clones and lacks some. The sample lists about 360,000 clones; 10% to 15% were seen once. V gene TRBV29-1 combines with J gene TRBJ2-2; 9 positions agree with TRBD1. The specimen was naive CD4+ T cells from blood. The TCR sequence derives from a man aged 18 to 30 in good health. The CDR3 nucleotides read TGCAGCGTTGGGAGACAGGGGGGCACCGGGGAGCTGTTTTTT. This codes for CSVGRQGGTGELFF.